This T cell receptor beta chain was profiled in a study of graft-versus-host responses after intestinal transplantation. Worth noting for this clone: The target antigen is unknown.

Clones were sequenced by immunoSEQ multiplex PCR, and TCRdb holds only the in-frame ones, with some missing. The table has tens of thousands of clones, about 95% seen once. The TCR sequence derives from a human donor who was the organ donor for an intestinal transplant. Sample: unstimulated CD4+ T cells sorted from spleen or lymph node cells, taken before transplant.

The CDR3 here is CASRGLKMNTEAFF. DNA of the CDR3: TGTGCCAGCAGGGGCCTCAAGATGAACACTGAAGCTTTCTTT. The chain combines TRBV2 with TRBJ1-1; no clear D gene. The germline gives CDR1 SNHLY, CDR2 FYNNEI. Trimming took 6 bases from V and 0 from J, leaving 11 bases between them. This CDR3 is 14 amino acids long.